What follows are 6 T cell receptor beta chains derived from one specimen sequenced in a study of T cells in Graves' hyperthyroidism and ophthalmopathy. Amplified TCR beta CDR3 regions derived from RNA transcripts. First-round RT-PCR of the TCR CDR3 relied on the HTBI primer set. Each CDR3 protein gets one entry after TCRdb re-called the multiplex PCR reads with MiXCR. The sample has more than 300,000 distinct CDR3 sequences; about 15% are singletons. The source material was blood. All receptors derive from a woman in her fifties or sixties with Graves' hyperthyroidism.

This clonotype has a handful of counts. The chain uses TRBV14 and TRBJ2-1; 8 positions agree with TRBD1. Germline assignment: CDR1 SGHDN and CDR2 FVKESK. The J segment lost 6 bases and the V segment lost 1 base, leaving 5 bases of the junction unmatched. CDR3 size: 15 residues. CDR3 region: CASSQGRGLGNEQFF. For the CDR3, the DNA is TGTGCCAGCAGCCAAGGCAGGGGGCTCGGCAATGAGCAGTTCTTC.

This clonotype turned up a few times. As DNA, the CDR3 is TGTGCCAGCTCACCACAAGGACAGGGAACGAACACCGGGGAGCTGTTTTTT. Translated, it gives CASSPQGQGTNTGELFF. V and J are TRBV18 and TRBJ2-2, with 8 bases identical to TRBD1. The CDR3 covers 17 residues. V was clipped by 1 base and J by 0 bases; unmatched bases: 4. Germline CDR1 reads KGHSH; CDR2 reads LQKENI.

V and J are TRBV28 and TRBJ2-7, with 7 bases identical to TRBD1. With 3 bases clipped from V and 5 bases from J, the junction kept 10 bases outside the gene matches. The CDR3 totals 15 residues. Germline V gene lookup returns CDR1 MDHEN and CDR2 SYDVKM. In nucleotides, the CDR3 is TGTGCCAGCAGTTTGGCCGGGACAGCGTCGGACGAGCAGTACTTC. Translation: CASSLAGTASDEQYF.

This clonotype was observed at least ten times. In DNA form, the CDR3 reads TGCGCCAGCAGTCTCGGGAGCTCCTATAATTCACCCCTCCACTTT. Its translation: CASSLGSSYNSPLHF. This chain connects TRBV4-1 to TRBJ1-6; D is uncertain. This CDR3 is 15 amino acids long. Germline assignment: CDR1 MGHRA and CDR2 YSYEKL. V lost 6 bases, J lost 0 bases, and 9 bases lay in between.

The sample holds many counts of this clonotype. The gene calls are TRBV5-4 and TRBJ2-1, with D tentatively TRBD1 (5 bases). V was trimmed by 4 bases and J by 0 bases, leaving 14 bases between them. The CDR3 contains 16 residues. CDR1 SGHNT and CDR2 YYREEE come from the germline V gene (reference sequence). Here the CDR3 reads CASSRSQGSSYNEQFF. CDR3 DNA sequence: TGTGCCAGCAGCCGTTCGCAGGGCAGCTCCTACAATGAGCAGTTCTTC.

This clonotype was seen at least ten times. The V call is TRBV3-1, the J call TRBJ2-7, with a tentative D call TRBD1 (5 bases). The CDR3 spans 12 residues. The V and J ends lost 3 bases and 7 bases respectively, with 10 bases between them. CDR1 is LGHDT, CDR2 YNNKEL, per germline (reference sequence). CDR3 sequence: CASSHQGREQYF. CDR3 DNA: TGTGCCAGCAGCCACCAGGGAAGGGAGCAGTACTTC.